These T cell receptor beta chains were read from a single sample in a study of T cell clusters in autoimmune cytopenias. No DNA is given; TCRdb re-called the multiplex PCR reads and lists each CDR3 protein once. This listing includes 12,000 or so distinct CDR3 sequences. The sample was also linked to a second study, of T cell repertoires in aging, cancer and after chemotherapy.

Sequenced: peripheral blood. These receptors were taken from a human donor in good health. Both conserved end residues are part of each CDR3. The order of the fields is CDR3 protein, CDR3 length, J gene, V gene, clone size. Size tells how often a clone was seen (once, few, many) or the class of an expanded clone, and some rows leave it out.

CATSRVSANTEAFF,14,TRBJ1-1,TRBV15,.
CASVSSGGFNEQFF,14,TRBJ2-1,TRBV7-6,.
CASSYRVSSYNEQFF,15,TRBJ2-1,TRBV27,.
CASSIGAIQETQYF,14,TRBJ2-5,TRBV19,.
CASSMHREQGYTF,13,TRBJ1-2,TRBV18,.
CASSYGPNTEAFF,13,TRBJ1-1,TRBV6-5,.
CASSLDVTGDHYGYTF,16,TRBJ1-2,TRBV11-3,.
CAWSVRAGRTGELFF,15,TRBJ2-2,TRBV30,.
CASSFSTRGYGYTF,14,TRBJ1-2,TRBV12-3/TRBV12-4,.
CASSWGTGSQETQYF,15,TRBJ2-5,TRBV5-1,.
CAWNRRGGDNEQFF,14,TRBJ2-1,TRBV30,.
CASSLGGRLEQYF,13,TRBJ2-7,TRBV11-3,medium-sized
CASSWRTGKVTGELFF,16,TRBJ2-2,TRBV5-6,medium-sized
CASSFRDIYGYTF,13,TRBJ1-2,TRBV6-1,.
CASSLADYEQYF,12,TRBJ2-7,TRBV11-3,.
CASSVPGQGEKLFF,14,TRBJ1-4,TRBV5-4,.
CASSGLRGNQPQHF,14,TRBJ1-5,TRBV6-1,.
CASRALGLPSSYEQYF,16,TRBJ2-7,TRBV27,.
CASSLIGQETQYF,13,TRBJ2-5,TRBV5-4,medium-sized
CASSSLGRDNEQFF,14,TRBJ2-1,TRBV6-2/TRBV6-3,.
CASNSGTGGLEQYF,14,TRBJ2-7,TRBV19,.
CASTSYSGKRETQYF,15,TRBJ2-5,TRBV7-2,.
CASRPQGVRTDTQYF,15,TRBJ2-3,TRBV5-1,.
CASSAPRAAEDEKLFF,16,TRBJ1-4,TRBV11-1,.
CAWSVTGATNSPLHF,15,TRBJ1-6,TRBV30,.
CASSIGSEGRQYF,13,TRBJ2-7,TRBV19,.
CASSYSASGDNTGELFF,17,TRBJ2-2,TRBV6-6,.
CASRDRLLNTEAFF,14,TRBJ1-1,TRBV12-3/TRBV12-4,.
CASSLVVGSWTDTQYF,16,TRBJ2-3,TRBV7-6,.
CAWSLSSYGYTF,12,TRBJ1-2,TRBV30,.
CASNLLAGVTDNEQFF,16,TRBJ2-1,TRBV12-3/TRBV12-4,.
CAWTGTGNSPLHF,13,TRBJ1-6,TRBV30,.
CASIKGGYHEQYF,13,TRBJ2-7,TRBV6-2/TRBV6-3,.
CASSTLGYEQFF,12,TRBJ2-1,TRBV19,medium-sized
CASSFGRAVNQETQYF,16,TRBJ2-5,TRBV11-3,medium-sized
CASSYLGARGNEKLFF,16,TRBJ1-4,TRBV6-5,.
CASREQGTGADTQYF,15,TRBJ2-3,TRBV12-3/TRBV12-4,.